A selection of T cell receptor beta chains follows, all from one sample in a study of blood T cell repertoires in COVID-19. Profiled with immunoSEQ multiplex PCR; TCRdb holds only in-frame clones, not every one. The table lists about 23,000 clones, roughly 92% of them singletons. Sequencing input: peripheral blood. The source of these receptors is a human donor in a cohort sampled during active COVID-19. The CDR3 runs from the conserved cysteine through the conserved F or W. The order of the fields is clone size, D gene, J gene, CDR3 length, V gene, CDR3 protein, CDR3 DNA. D genes are given only for firm matches. Only some rows state a clone size, as once, few, many or a class for expanded clones.

>-|-|TRBJ1-2|14|TRBV5-1
CASSLELSVDGYTF
TGCGCCAGCAGCTTGGAACTAAGTGTTGATGGCTACACCTTC
>-|-|TRBJ1-1|13|TRBV5-6
CASSKDWNTEAFF
TGTGCCAGCAGCAAAGACTGGAACACTGAAGCTTTCTTT
>-|TRBD1|TRBJ1-5|14|TRBV7-9
CASSLGQGVQPQHF
TGTGCCAGCAGCTTAGGACAGGGGGTTCAGCCCCAGCATTTT
>-|TRBD1|TRBJ1-1|15|TRBV28
CASIPRQGWNTEAFF
TGTGCCAGCATTCCTAGACAGGGGTGGAACACTGAAGCTTTCTTT
>once|TRBD1|TRBJ2-7|15|TRBV27
CASRSTGQGSYEQYF
TGTGCCAGCAGGTCTACGGGACAGGGGTCCTACGAGCAGTACTTC
>-|TRBD1|TRBJ1-2|15|TRBV5-1
CASSLGDSSFYGYTF
TGCGCCAGCAGCTTGGGGGACAGCTCTTTCTATGGCTACACCTTC
>once|-|TRBJ2-6|16|TRBV10-2
CASSDRTPSGANVLTF
TGCGCCAGCAGTGATCGGACTCCGAGTGGGGCCAACGTCCTGACTTTC
>-|-|TRBJ1-4|14|TRBV7-9
CASSLGISSEKLFF
TGTGCCAGCAGCTTAGGAATCAGTTCTGAAAAACTGTTTTTT
>few|TRBD1|TRBJ1-5|16|TRBV5-6
CASSLGDRAGNQPQHF
TGTGCCAGCAGCTTGGGGGACAGGGCTGGCAATCAGCCCCAGCATTTT
>-|-|TRBJ2-7|17|TRBV6-1
CASSEEEIRRGTYEQYF
TGTGCCAGCAGTGAAGAGGAGATAAGGCGGGGCACCTACGAGCAGTACTTC
>-|-|TRBJ1-5|16|TRBV9
CASSPRGRTWNQPQHF
TGTGCCAGCAGCCCTCGCGGACGGACTTGGAATCAGCCCCAGCATTTT
>-|-|TRBJ2-7|13|TRBV25-1
CASSDSFLAEQYF
TGTGCCAGCAGTGATTCTTTTCTGGCCGAGCAGTACTTC
>-|-|TRBJ1-1|14|TRBV15
CATRRQGLNTEAFF
TGTGCCACCAGAAGGCAGGGATTGAACACTGAAGCTTTCTTT
>few|TRBD2|TRBJ2-7|14|TRBV6-5
CASSPSGMTYEQYF
TGTGCCAGCAGTCCTAGCGGGATGACCTACGAGCAGTACTTC
>-|-|TRBJ2-2|15|TRBV5-4
CASSQGTDNTGELFF
TGTGCCAGCAGCCAGGGGACGGACAACACCGGGGAGCTGTTTTTT
>-|TRBD1|TRBJ1-2|13|TRBV6-5
CASRLQGARGYTF
TGTGCCAGCAGGCTGCAGGGGGCGCGGGGCTACACCTTC
>-|-|TRBJ1-2|12|TRBV3-1/TRBV3-2
CASSQDSGGYTF
TGTGCCAGCAGCCAAGACTCGGGAGGCTACACCTTC
>-|TRBD2|TRBJ2-1|17|TRBV19
CASSTLGTSGRSSEQFF
TGTGCCAGTAGTACCCTCGGGACTAGCGGGAGGTCGAGTGAGCAGTTCTTC
>-|TRBD1|TRBJ2-3|18|TRBV3-1/TRBV3-2
CASSQEGTVRSSTDTQYF
TGTGCCAGCAGCCAAGAGGGGACAGTTCGATCTAGCACAGATACGCAGTATTTT
>-|-|TRBJ2-1|16|TRBV9
CASSVDSGGAYNEQFF
TGTGCCAGCAGCGTAGACTCAGGCGGGGCCTACAATGAGCAGTTCTTC
>-|-|TRBJ1-1|11|TRBV28
CALRGNTEAFF
TGTGCCCTACGCGGGAACACTGAAGCTTTCTTT
>-|-|TRBJ1-3|14|TRBV19
CASRITGSGNTIYF
TGTGCCAGTAGGATCACAGGGAGTGGAAACACCATATATTTT
>few|-|TRBJ1-5|16|TRBV1
CTSSLPRKGSNQPQHF
TGCACCAGCAGCCTGCCTAGGAAGGGGAGCAATCAGCCCCAGCATTTT
>-|TRBD1|TRBJ1-2|19|TRBV2
CASSKGDRENKEANYGYTF
TGTGCCAGCAGCAAAGGCGACAGGGAAAATAAAGAGGCTAACTATGGCTACACCTTC
>-|TRBD2|TRBJ2-3|16|TRBV9
CASSTGLAGNTDTQYF
TGTGCCAGCAGCACCGGACTAGCGGGAAACACAGATACGCAGTATTTT
>-|TRBD2|TRBJ2-7|16|TRBV29-1
CSASPGLAGGRYEQYF
TGCAGCGCCTCCCCGGGACTAGCGGGAGGAAGGTACGAGCAGTACTTC
>-|TRBD2|TRBJ2-3|12|TRBV6-2/TRBV6-3
CASSPAGGTQYF
TGTGCCAGCAGTCCGGCGGGGGGTACGCAGTATTTT
>-|TRBD2|TRBJ2-3|13|TRBV11-2
CASSLGLADTQYF
TGTGCCAGCAGCTTAGGACTAGCGGATACGCAGTATTTT
>-|-|TRBJ2-2|14|TRBV7-9
CASSLSGTHGELFF
TGTGCCAGCAGCTTAAGTGGCACCCACGGGGAGCTGTTTTTT
>-|-|TRBJ2-1|15|TRBV29-1
CRREGVSIICYEQFF
TGCAGGAGGGAGGGGGTAAGCATTATCTGCTATGAGCAGTTCTTC
>-|TRBD1|TRBJ2-1|16|TRBV11-2
CASSPRQGLGYNEQFF
TGTGCCAGCAGCCCGAGACAGGGGTTGGGGTACAATGAGCAGTTCTTC
>once|-|TRBJ1-4|13|TRBV30
CAWSWRGNEKLFF
TGTGCCTGGAGTTGGCGCGGTAATGAAAAACTGTTTTTT
>-|-|TRBJ1-1|13|TRBV10-2
CASSELGGPEAFF
TGCGCCAGCAGTGAGCTAGGCGGGCCTGAAGCTTTCTTT
>-|-|TRBJ2-2|14|TRBV29-1
CSGGQKSDTGELFF
TGCAGCGGCGGACAAAAGAGTGACACCGGGGAGCTGTTTTTT
>few|TRBD1|TRBJ1-5|15|TRBV5-1
CASSLGTGLEQPQHF
TGCGCCAGCAGCTTGGGGACAGGGCTCGAACAGCCCCAGCATTTT
>-|-|TRBJ2-3|20|TRBV6-2/TRBV6-3
CASSRRTGTSGLLSTDTQYF
TGTGCCAGCAGCCGCCGTACAGGGACCTCGGGACTACTTAGCACAGATACGCAGTATTTT
>once|TRBD1|TRBJ2-7|15|TRBV27
CASRNPGQGRDEQYF
TGTGCCAGCAGGAACCCGGGACAGGGAAGGGACGAGCAGTACTTC
>-|-|TRBJ1-1|13|TRBV6-6
CASSFGINTEAFF
TGTGCCAGCAGTTTCGGGATTAACACTGAAGCTTTCTTT
>-|-|TRBJ1-2|14|TRBV28
CASSSQQGNYGYTF
TGTGCCAGCAGTTCACAACAGGGTAACTATGGCTACACCTTC
>-|TRBD2|TRBJ2-2|16|TRBV28
CASSSPAGGNTGELFF
TGTGCCAGCAGTTCCCCCGCGGGGGGGAACACCGGGGAGCTGTTTTTT
>-|-|TRBJ1-1|15|TRBV18
CASSLGTAMNTEAFF
TGTGCCAGCTCACTTGGGACTGCCATGAACACTGAAGCTTTCTTT